This T cell receptor beta chain was identified in a study of OX40 agonist ivuxolimab in advanced cancers. General study points: The antigen specificity of the peripheral T cells (those that were expanded) was not determined.

Comment on this clone: Its antigen is unidentified.

The method was immunoSEQ multiplex PCR; TCRdb's version includes in-frame clones alone and lacks a portion of them. The sample contains over 10,000 clones, around 67% of which appear only once. The CDR3 covers 16 residues. Germline V CDR1 and CDR2: SEHNR, FQNEAQ (reference sequence). The junction had 7 bases not matched to a gene; V was cut back by 2 bases and J by 5 bases. The source material was CD4+ or CD8+ T cells sorted from blood, sampled in a trial of the OX40 agonist ivuxolimab. This TCR was sampled from an adult with an advanced solid tumor such as melanoma, head and neck, liver or kidney cancer. The V call is TRBV7-9, the J call TRBJ2-1, with 9 nucleotides matching TRBD2. The CDR3 spells CASSLSGGGADNEQFF. The CDR3 nucleotides read TGTGCCAGCAGCTTAAGTGGCGGGGGGGCCGACAATGAGCAGTTCTTC.